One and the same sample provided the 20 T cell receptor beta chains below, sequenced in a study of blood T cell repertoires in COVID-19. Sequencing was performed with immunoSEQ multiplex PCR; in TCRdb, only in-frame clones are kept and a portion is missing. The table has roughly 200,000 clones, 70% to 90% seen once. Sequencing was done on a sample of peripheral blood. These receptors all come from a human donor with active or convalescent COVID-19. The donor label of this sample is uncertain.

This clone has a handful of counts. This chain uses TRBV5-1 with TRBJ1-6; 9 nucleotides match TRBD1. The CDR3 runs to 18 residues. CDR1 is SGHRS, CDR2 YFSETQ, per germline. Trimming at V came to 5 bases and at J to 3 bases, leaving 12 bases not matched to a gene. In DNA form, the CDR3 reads TGCGCCAGCAGAAAAGAAGGGGGGACAGGGAACTATAATTCACCCCTCCACTTT. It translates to CASRKEGGTGNYNSPLHF.

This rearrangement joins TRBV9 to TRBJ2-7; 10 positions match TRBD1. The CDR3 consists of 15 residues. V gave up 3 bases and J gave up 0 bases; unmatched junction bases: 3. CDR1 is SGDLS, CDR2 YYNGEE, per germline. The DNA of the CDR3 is TGTGCCAGCAGCGGGGGACAGGGGTTCTCCTACGAGCAGTACTTC. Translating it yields CASSGGQGFSYEQYF.

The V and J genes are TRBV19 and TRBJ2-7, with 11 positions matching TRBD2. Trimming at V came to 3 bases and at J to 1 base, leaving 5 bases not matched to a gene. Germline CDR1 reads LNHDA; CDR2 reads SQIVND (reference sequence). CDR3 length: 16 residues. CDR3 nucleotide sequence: TGTGCCAGTAGTATGCTGACTAGCGGGATTTCCTACGAGCAGTACTTC. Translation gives CASSMLTSGISYEQYF.

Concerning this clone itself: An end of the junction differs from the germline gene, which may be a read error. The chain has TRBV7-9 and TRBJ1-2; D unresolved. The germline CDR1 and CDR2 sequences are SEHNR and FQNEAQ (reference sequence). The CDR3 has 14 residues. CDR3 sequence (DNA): TGTACCAGCAGCCCAATAGTAACAGTCGATGGCTACACCTTC. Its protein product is CTSSPIVTVDGYTF.

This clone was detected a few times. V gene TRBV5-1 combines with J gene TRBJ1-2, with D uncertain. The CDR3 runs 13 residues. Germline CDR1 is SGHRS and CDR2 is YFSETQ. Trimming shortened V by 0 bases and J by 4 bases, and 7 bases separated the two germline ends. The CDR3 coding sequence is TGCGCCAGCAGCTTGGGCACCGGCTATGGCTACACCTTC. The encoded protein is CASSLGTGYGYTF.

In DNA form, the CDR3 reads TGTGCCAGCAGCTGGAGACAGGGAACGAATCAGCCCCAGCATTTT. Translation: CASSWRQGTNQPQHF. The V call is TRBV7-2, the J call TRBJ1-5; 7 bases line up with TRBD1. The CDR3 loop spans 15 amino acids. V trimming: 4 bases; J trimming: 4 bases; junction bases outside the gene matches: 7. The germline V gene has CDR1 SGHTA and CDR2 FQGNSA.

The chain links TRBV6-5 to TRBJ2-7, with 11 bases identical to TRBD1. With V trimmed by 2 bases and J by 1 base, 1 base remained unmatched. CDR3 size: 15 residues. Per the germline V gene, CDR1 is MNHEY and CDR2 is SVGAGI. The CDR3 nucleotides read TGTGCCAGCAGTTACGGGACAGGGGGATCCTACGAGCAGTACTTC. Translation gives CASSYGTGGSYEQYF.

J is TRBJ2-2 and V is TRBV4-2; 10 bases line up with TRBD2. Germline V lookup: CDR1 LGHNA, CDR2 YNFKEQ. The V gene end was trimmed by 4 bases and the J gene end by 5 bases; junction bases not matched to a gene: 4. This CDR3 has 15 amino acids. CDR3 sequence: CASSPTLAGTGELFF. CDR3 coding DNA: TGTGCCAGCAGCCCGACACTAGCGGGAACCGGGGAGCTGTTTTTT.

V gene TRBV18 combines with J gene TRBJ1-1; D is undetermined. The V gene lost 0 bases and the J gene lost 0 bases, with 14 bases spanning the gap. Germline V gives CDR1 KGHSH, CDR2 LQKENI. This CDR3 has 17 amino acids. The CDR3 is CASSPPALGSMNTEAFF. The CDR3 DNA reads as TGTGCCAGCTCACCACCGGCACTCGGGTCCATGAACACTGAAGCTTTCTTT.

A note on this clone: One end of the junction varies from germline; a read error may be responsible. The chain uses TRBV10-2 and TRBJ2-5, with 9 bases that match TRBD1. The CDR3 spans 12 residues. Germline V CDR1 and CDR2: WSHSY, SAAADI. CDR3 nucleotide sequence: TGCGCCAGCAGGGAGTGGGGGACAGGGCCGTACTTC. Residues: CASREWGTGPYF.

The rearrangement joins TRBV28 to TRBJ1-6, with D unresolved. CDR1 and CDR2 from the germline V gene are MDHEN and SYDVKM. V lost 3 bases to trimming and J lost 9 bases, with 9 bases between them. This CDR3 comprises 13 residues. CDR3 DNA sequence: TGTGCCAGCAGTTTTAGCGGCGGTTCACCCCTCCACTTT. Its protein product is CASSFSGGSPLHF.

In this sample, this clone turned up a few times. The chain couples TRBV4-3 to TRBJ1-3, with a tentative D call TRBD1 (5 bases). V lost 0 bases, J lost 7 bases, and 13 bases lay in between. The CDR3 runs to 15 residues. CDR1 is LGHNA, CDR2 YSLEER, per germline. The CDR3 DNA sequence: TGCGCCAGCAGCCAAGATGCAGGGCGATCGAACACCATATATTTT. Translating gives CASSQDAGRSNTIYF.

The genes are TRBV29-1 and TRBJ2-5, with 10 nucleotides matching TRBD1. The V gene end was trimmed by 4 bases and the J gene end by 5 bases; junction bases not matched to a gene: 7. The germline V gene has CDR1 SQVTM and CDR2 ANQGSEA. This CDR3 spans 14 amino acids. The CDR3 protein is CSVGQGARVETQYF. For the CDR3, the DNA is TGCAGCGTTGGACAGGGGGCTAGGGTCGAGACCCAGTACTTC.

CDR3 residues: CASSAPGGSGYEQYF. CDR3 nucleotide sequence: TGTGCCAGCAGCGCCCCTGGGGGGAGTGGGTACGAGCAGTACTTC. The chain employs TRBV6-5 and TRBJ2-7, with D possibly matching TRBD2 (6 bases). V lost 6 bases, J lost 4 bases, and 19 bases lay in between. CDR3 length: 15 amino acids. Per germline, CDR1 MNHEY and CDR2 SVGAGI.

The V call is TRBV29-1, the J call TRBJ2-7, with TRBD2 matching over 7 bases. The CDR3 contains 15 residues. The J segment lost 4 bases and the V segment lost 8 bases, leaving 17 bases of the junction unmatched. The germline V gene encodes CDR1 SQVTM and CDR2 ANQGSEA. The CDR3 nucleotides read TGCAGCTACGCCTCGGGGACGGGGGGATTTTACGAGCAGTACTTC. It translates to CSYASGTGGFYEQYF.

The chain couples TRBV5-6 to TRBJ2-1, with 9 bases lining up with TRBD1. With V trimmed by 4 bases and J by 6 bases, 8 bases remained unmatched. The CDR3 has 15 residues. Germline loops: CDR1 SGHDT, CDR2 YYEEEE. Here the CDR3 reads CASSPWDRELNEQFF. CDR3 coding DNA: TGTGCCAGCAGCCCCTGGGACAGGGAGCTCAATGAGCAGTTCTTC.

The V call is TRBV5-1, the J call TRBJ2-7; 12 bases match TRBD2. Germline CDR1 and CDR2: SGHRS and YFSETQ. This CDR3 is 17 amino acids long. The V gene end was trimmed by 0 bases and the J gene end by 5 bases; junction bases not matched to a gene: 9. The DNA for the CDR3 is TGCGCCAGCAGCTTGGCGCTAGCGGGGGGGGCCGGGAACGAGCAGTACTTC. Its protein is CASSLALAGGAGNEQYF.

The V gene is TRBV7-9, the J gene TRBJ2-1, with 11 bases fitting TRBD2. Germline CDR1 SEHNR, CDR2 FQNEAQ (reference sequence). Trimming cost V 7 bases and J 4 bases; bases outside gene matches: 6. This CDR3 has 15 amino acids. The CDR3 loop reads CASTETSGAYNEQFF. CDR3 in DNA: TGTGCCAGCACCGAGACTAGCGGGGCTTACAATGAGCAGTTCTTC.

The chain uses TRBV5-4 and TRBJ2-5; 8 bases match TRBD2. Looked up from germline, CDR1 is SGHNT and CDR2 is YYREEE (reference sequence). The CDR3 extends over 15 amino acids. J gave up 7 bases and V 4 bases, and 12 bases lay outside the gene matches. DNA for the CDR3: TGTGCCAGCAGCCAACCCGAGAAAGCGGGGGCGACCCAGTACTTC. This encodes CASSQPEKAGATQYF.

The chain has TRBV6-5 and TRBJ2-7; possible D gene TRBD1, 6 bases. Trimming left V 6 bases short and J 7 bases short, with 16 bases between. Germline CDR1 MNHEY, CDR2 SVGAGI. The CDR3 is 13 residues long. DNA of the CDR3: TGTGCCAGCAGCTCAGGGGATTTGGGAGAGCAGTACTTC. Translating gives CASSSGDLGEQYF.